This TCR beta chain was identified in a study of T cells expressing NK-cell markers. Germline V gene sequence: CDR1 SGHRS, CDR2 YFSETQ. The CDR3 contains 15 residues. Turning to this clonotype: Its matching antigen is unknown.

The study's findings and limits: These clonotypes additionally ranked first within the CD3+CD56-NKG2C+ fraction of a handful of donors.

Beta-chain TCR cDNA was generated via 5'RACE template switching with UMIs. TCRdb reprocessed the 5' RACE reads and stores each CDR3 protein as one record, lacking DNA. The repertoire shows fewer than 400,000 distinct CDR3 sequences; the top ten hold around 11%. The V and J genes are TRBV5-1 and TRBJ2-7; TCRdb picks TRBD1, but there is no DNA to check that call. The specimen sequenced was blood T cells: a sorted CD56 or NKG2C T cell subset, CD4+ or CD8+ T cells, or bulk PBMC T cells (not recorded which). The receptor comes from a woman aged 45-65 years in good health. The chain's CDR3 is CASSLDPLGDYEQYF.